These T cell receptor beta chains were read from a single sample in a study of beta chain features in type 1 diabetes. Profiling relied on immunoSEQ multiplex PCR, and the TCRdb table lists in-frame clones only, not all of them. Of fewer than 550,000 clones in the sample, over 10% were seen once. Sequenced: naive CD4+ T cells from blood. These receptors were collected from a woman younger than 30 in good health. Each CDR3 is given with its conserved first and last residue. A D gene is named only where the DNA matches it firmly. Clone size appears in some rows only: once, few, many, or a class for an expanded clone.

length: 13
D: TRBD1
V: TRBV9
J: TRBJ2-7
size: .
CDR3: CASSVDRGLEQYF
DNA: TGTGCCAGCAGCGTAGACAGGGGCCTCGAGCAGTACTTC

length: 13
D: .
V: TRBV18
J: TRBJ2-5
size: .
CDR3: CASSPRPSGTQYF
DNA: TGTGCCAGCTCACCCCGGCCATCGGGGACCCAGTACTTC

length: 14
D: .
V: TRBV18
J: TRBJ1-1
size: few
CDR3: CASSPGVVTLQAFF
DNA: TGTGCCAGCTCACCCGGTGTGGTGACATTGCAAGCTTTCTTT

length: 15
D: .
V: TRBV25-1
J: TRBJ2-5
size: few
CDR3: CASSELGGSLGTQYF
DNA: TGTGCCAGCAGTGAACTCGGCGGTTCGTTGGGGACCCAGTACTTC

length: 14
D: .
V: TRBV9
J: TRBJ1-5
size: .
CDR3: CASSVGGGNQPQHF
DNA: TGTGCCAGCAGCGTAGGTGGGGGCAATCAGCCCCAGCATTTT

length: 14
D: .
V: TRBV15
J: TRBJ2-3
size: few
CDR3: CATSVGGRTDTQYF
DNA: TGTGCCACCAGCGTCGGGGGGCGGACAGATACGCAGTATTTT

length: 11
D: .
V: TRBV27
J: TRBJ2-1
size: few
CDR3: CASLSTKGQFF
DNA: TGTGCCAGCCTCAGCACTAAGGGACAGTTCTTC

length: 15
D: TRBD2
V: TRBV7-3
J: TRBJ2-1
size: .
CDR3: CASSPLAGPYYEQFF
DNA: TGTGCCAGCAGCCCACTAGCGGGGCCTTACTATGAGCAGTTCTTC

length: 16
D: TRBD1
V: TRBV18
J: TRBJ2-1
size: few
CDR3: CASSIYGQGNVNEQFF
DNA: TGTGCCAGCTCCATATACGGACAGGGTAACGTTAATGAGCAGTTCTTC

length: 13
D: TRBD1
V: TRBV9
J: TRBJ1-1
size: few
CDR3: CAAVGQRFAEAFF
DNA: TGTGCCGCAGTGGGACAGCGTTTCGCTGAAGCTTTCTTT

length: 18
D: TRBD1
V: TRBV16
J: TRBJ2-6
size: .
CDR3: CASSLVQGATSGANVLTF
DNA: TGTGCCAGCAGCCTCGTACAGGGGGCCACCTCTGGGGCCAACGTCCTGACTTTC

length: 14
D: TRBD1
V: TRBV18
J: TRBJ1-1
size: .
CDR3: CASSSTGSYTEAFF
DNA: TGTGCCAGCTCATCGACAGGGAGTTACACTGAAGCTTTCTTT

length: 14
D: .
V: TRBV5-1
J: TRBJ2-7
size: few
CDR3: CASSFRTDSYEQYF
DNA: TGCGCCAGCAGCTTCCGGACAGACTCCTACGAGCAGTACTTC

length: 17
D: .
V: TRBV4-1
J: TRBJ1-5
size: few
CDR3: CASSQDPALLGRQPQHF
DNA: TGCGCCAGCAGCCAAGATCCCGCTCTTCTTGGGCGTCAGCCCCAGCATTTT

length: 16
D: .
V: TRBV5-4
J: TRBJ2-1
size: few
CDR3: CASSLPLAWPYNEQFF
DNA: TGTGCCAGCAGCTTGCCCCTAGCTTGGCCCTACAATGAGCAGTTCTTC

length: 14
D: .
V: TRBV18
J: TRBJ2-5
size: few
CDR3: CASSPRVSQETQYF
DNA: TGTGCCAGCTCACCACGGGTCAGTCAAGAGACCCAGTACTTC

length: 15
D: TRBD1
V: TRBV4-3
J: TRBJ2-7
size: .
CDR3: CASSPSRQGTVVQYF
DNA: TGCGCCAGCAGCCCAAGTAGGCAGGGGACAGTGGTGCAGTACTTC

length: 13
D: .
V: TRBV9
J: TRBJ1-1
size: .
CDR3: CASSVVTNTEAFF
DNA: TGTGCCAGCAGCGTGGTGACCAACACTGAAGCTTTCTTT

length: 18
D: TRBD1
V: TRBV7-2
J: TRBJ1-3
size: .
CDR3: CASSLGPPGQGRVYTIYF
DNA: TGTGCCAGCAGCTTAGGCCCACCCGGACAGGGTAGGGTTTACACCATATATTTT

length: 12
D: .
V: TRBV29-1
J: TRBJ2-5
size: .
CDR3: CSVDPSRETQYF
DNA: TGCAGCGTTGATCCATCCAGGGAAACCCAGTACTTC

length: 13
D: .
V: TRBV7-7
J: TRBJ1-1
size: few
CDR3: CASSLTGNTEAFF
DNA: TGTGCCAGCAGTCTGACCGGGAACACTGAAGCTTTCTTT

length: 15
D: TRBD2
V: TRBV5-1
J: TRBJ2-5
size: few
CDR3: CASSKAGTTEETQYF
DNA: TGCGCCAGCAGCAAAGCCGGGACTACCGAAGAGACCCAGTACTTC

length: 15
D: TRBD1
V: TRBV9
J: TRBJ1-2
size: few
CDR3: CASSVGTGNRYGYTF
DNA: TGTGCCAGCAGCGTAGGGACAGGCAATCGCTATGGCTACACCTTC

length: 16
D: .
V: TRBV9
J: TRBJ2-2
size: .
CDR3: CASSVFLEAPPGELFF
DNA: TGTGCCAGCAGCGTCTTCCTAGAAGCACCTCCCGGGGAGCTGTTTTTT

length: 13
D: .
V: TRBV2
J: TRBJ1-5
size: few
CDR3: CASRGVSNQPQHF
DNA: TGTGCCAGCAGAGGTGTTAGCAATCAGCCCCAGCATTTT

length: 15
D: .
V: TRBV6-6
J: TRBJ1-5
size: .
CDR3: CASSYSMPSNQPQHF
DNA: TGTGCCAGCAGTTACTCGATGCCGAGCAATCAGCCCCAGCATTTT

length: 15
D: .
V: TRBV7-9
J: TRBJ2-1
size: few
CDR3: CASRHVWGVRNEQFF
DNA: TGTGCCAGCAGACACGTGTGGGGGGTACGCAATGAGCAGTTCTTC

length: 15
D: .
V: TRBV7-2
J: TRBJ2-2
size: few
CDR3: CASSLNRGYTGELFF
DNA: TGTGCCAGCAGCTTAAATAGAGGGTACACCGGGGAGCTGTTTTTT

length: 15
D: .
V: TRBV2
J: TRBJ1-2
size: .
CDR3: CASSEARGTYYGYTF
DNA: TGTGCCAGCAGTGAAGCGCGGGGGACCTACTATGGCTACACCTTC

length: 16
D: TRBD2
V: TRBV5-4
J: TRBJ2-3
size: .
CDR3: CASSLRGREVTDTQYF
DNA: TGTGCCAGCAGCTTGAGAGGGAGGGAAGTCACAGATACGCAGTATTTT

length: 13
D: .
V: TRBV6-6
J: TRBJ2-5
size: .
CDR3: CASSSNRQETQYF
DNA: TGTGCCAGCAGTTCAAACAGACAAGAGACCCAGTACTTC

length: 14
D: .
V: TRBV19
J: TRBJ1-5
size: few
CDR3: CASSIGRDLKAQHF
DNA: TGTGCCAGTAGTATCGGCAGGGACCTTAAGGCCCAGCATTTT

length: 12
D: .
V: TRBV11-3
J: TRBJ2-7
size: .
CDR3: CASSLNGWEQYF
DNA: TGTGCCAGCAGCTTGAACGGCTGGGAGCAGTACTTC

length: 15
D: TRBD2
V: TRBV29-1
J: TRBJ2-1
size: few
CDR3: CSVASGSASYNEQFF
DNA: TGCAGCGTCGCCAGCGGGAGTGCTTCCTACAATGAGCAGTTCTTC

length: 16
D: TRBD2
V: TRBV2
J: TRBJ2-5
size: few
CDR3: CASSEWGLAGTETQYF
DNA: TGTGCCAGCAGTGAATGGGGACTAGCGGGAACAGAGACCCAGTACTTC

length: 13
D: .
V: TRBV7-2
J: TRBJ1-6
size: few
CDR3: CASSLGLRSPLHF
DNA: TGTGCCAGCAGCTTAGGGCTTAGGTCACCCCTCCACTTT

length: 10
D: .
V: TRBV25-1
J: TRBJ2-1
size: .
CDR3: CAVWGLEQFF
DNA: TGTGCCGTTTGGGGCCTCGAGCAGTTCTTC

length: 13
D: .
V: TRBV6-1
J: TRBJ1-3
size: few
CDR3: CASRDSSGNTIYF
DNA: TGTGCCAGCAGGGACAGCTCTGGAAACACCATATATTTT

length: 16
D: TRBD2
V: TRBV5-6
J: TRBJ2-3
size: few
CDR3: CASSRGLTSGTDTQYF
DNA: TGTGCCAGCAGCCGAGGATTGACTAGCGGCACAGATACGCAGTATTTT

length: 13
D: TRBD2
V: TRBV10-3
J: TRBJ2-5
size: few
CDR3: CAIMGLAGETQYF
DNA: TGTGCCATCATGGGACTAGCGGGGGAGACCCAGTACTTC

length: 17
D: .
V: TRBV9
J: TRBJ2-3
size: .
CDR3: CASSVGWGRRVRDTQYF
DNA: TGTGCCAGCAGCGTTGGGTGGGGGCGCCGGGTTAGAGATACGCAGTATTTT

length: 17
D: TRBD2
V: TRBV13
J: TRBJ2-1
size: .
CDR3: CASSPGLAGVSYNEQFF
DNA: TGTGCCAGCAGCCCGGGACTAGCGGGGGTATCCTACAATGAGCAGTTCTTC

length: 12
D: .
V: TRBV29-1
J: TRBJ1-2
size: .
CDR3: CSVGPVTYGYTF
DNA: TGCAGCGTAGGGCCGGTGACTTATGGCTACACCTTC

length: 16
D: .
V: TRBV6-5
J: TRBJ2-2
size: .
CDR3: CASSYSDRANTGELFF
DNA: TGTGCCAGCAGTTACTCGGACCGTGCGAACACCGGGGAGCTGTTTTTT

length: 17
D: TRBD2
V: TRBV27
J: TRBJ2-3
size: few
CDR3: CASSYHLSGRSTDTQYF
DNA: TGTGCCAGCAGTTACCATCTCAGCGGGAGGAGTACAGATACGCAGTATTTT

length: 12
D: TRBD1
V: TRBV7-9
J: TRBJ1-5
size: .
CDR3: CASSTGDQPQHF
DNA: TGTGCCAGCAGCACAGGGGACCAGCCCCAGCATTTT

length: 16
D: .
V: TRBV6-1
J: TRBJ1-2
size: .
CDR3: CASSATKTGGDYGYTF
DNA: TGTGCCAGCAGTGCTACCAAGACAGGAGGAGACTATGGCTACACCTTC

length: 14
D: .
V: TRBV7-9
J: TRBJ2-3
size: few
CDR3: CASSQGTDLNTQYF
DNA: TGTGCCAGCAGCCAGGGGACCGACTTAAATACGCAGTATTTT

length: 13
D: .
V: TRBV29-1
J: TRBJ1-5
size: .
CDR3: CSVIPGGNQPQHF
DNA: TGCAGCGTAATACCAGGGGGCAATCAGCCCCAGCATTTT

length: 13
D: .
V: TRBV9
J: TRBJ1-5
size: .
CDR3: CASSPGTDQPQHF
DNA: TGTGCCAGCAGCCCAGGGACTGATCAGCCCCAGCATTTT